The clone carrying this T cell receptor (beta chain) was counted only a few times. The sample belongs to a study of immune evolution from preneoplasia to lung adenocarcinoma. This CDR3 has 15 residues. V lost 10 bases and J lost 0, with 19 bases in between. The germline V gene has CDR1 SEHNR and CDR2 FQNEAQ (reference sequence). The data were produced by immunoSEQ multiplex PCR, yet TCRdb's version contains in-frame clones alone and is incomplete. The repertoire holds roughly 2,000 clones, with approximately 86% as singletons. The chain recombines TRBV7-9 with TRBJ2-7, with D possibly called TRBD1 or TRBD2 (6 bases each). Sequencing was carried out using FFPE adjacent normal lung tissue. This sequence originates from a person aged 70 to 85 with lung adenocarcinoma. The CDR3 loop is CATHEGDSISYEQYF. CDR3 bases: TGTGCCACACACGAGGGGGACTCGATCTCCTACGAGCAGTACTTC. The full variable domain, rest sourced from reference TRBV7-9 and TRBJ2-7, is DTGVSQNPRHKITKRGQNVTFRCDPISEHNRLYWYRQTLGQGPEFLTYFQNEAQLEKSRLLSDRFSAERPKGSFSTLEIQRTEQGDSAMYLCATHEGDSISYEQYFGPGTRLTVT.